This is a list of T cell receptor beta chains from one sample in a study of CD8 T cells in Susac syndrome. A single record per CDR3 protein comes from TCRdb applying MiXCR to the immunoSEQ multiplex PCR reads. The sample has 100,000 to 150,000 distinct CDR3 sequences, about 94% seen once. Sequencing was performed on CD4+ T cells from PBMCs. The receptor source for this set is a human donor in good health. CDR3s include the opening cysteine and the closing phenylalanine or tryptophan. D genes are given only for firm matches. For some rows the clone size is stated as once, few or many, or as a class when expanded; others skip it.

clone_size: NA; j_call: TRBJ2-2; d_call: TRBD2; v_call: TRBV27; cdr3_aa: CASKPPLWAGENTGELFF; cdr3_nt: TGTGCCAGCAAACCGCCTTTATGGGCGGGAGAGAACACCGGGGAGCTGTTTTTT
clone_size: NA; j_call: TRBJ2-7; d_call: TRBD1; v_call: TRBV3-1; cdr3_aa: CASSPWDRGPVEQYF; cdr3_nt: TGTGCCAGCAGCCCTTGGGACAGGGGGCCGGTCGAGCAGTACTTC
clone_size: NA; j_call: TRBJ2-1; d_call: NA; v_call: TRBV7-2; cdr3_aa: CASSLGGARDNEQFF; cdr3_nt: TGTGCCAGCAGCTTAGGCGGGGCGCGGGACAATGAGCAGTTCTTC
clone_size: NA; j_call: TRBJ2-3; d_call: TRBD2; v_call: TRBV29-1; cdr3_aa: CSVDGRLASSDTQYF; cdr3_nt: TGCAGCGTTGATGGGCGACTAGCGAGTTCAGATACGCAGTATTTT
clone_size: NA; j_call: TRBJ2-7; d_call: NA; v_call: TRBV11-2; cdr3_aa: CASKDSSYEQYF; cdr3_nt: TGTGCCAGCAAGGACAGCTCCTACGAGCAGTACTTC
clone_size: NA; j_call: TRBJ2-4; d_call: NA; v_call: TRBV2; cdr3_aa: CATSLTGQFQYF; cdr3_nt: TGTGCCACCTCTCTAACGGGACAATTCCAGTACTTC
clone_size: NA; j_call: TRBJ2-2; d_call: NA; v_call: TRBV19; cdr3_aa: CATDRTAGGELFF; cdr3_nt: TGTGCCACCGACAGGACTGCCGGCGGGGAGCTGTTTTTT
clone_size: NA; j_call: TRBJ2-2; d_call: TRBD1; v_call: TRBV4-1; cdr3_aa: CASSLRDRGRWKNTGELFF; cdr3_nt: TGCGCCAGCAGCCTCCGGGACAGGGGGCGTTGGAAGAACACCGGGGAGCTGTTTTTT
clone_size: NA; j_call: TRBJ2-7; d_call: TRBD1; v_call: TRBV10-3; cdr3_aa: CAISDLTAGGQIYEQYF; cdr3_nt: TGTGCCATCAGTGATCTAACCGCAGGGGGTCAGATCTACGAGCAGTACTTC
clone_size: once; j_call: TRBJ2-5; d_call: TRBD1; v_call: TRBV3-1; cdr3_aa: CASSQGTGGSETQYF; cdr3_nt: TGTGCCAGCAGCCAAGGGACAGGGGGGTCAGAGACCCAGTACTTC
clone_size: NA; j_call: TRBJ2-2; d_call: NA; v_call: TRBV20-1; cdr3_aa: CSASRPGAETGELFF; cdr3_nt: TGCAGTGCTAGTCGGCCGGGAGCCGAGACCGGGGAGCTGTTTTTT
clone_size: NA; j_call: TRBJ1-2; d_call: NA; v_call: TRBV30; cdr3_aa: CAWSTGPLYGYTF; cdr3_nt: TGTGCCTGGAGTACAGGACCACTCTATGGCTACACCTTC
clone_size: NA; j_call: TRBJ2-2; d_call: TRBD2; v_call: TRBV5-1; cdr3_aa: CASSPLAGMNTGELFF; cdr3_nt: TGCGCCAGCAGCCCACTAGCGGGAATGAACACCGGGGAGCTGTTTTTT
clone_size: NA; j_call: TRBJ2-5; d_call: NA; v_call: TRBV3-1; cdr3_aa: CASSLGRPSVETQYF; cdr3_nt: TGTGCCAGCAGCCTCGGACGCCCATCTGTGGAGACCCAGTACTTC
clone_size: NA; j_call: TRBJ1-5; d_call: TRBD1; v_call: TRBV6-2/TRBV6-3; cdr3_aa: CASRRDRGIQPQHF; cdr3_nt: TGTGCCAGCAGAAGGGACAGGGGCATTCAGCCCCAGCATTTT
clone_size: NA; j_call: TRBJ1-4; d_call: NA; v_call: TRBV5-1; cdr3_aa: CASSLGPGDNEKLFF; cdr3_nt: TGCGCCAGCAGCTTGGGGCCAGGGGATAATGAAAAACTGTTTTTT
clone_size: NA; j_call: TRBJ2-4; d_call: NA; v_call: TRBV9; cdr3_aa: CASSAKGGDVAKNIQYF; cdr3_nt: TGTGCCAGCAGCGCTAAAGGCGGGGATGTAGCCAAAAACATTCAGTACTTC
clone_size: once; j_call: TRBJ2-5; d_call: NA; v_call: TRBV2; cdr3_aa: CASSAPPPGEETQYF; cdr3_nt: TGTGCCAGCAGTGCCCCGCCCCCGGGAGAGGAGACCCAGTACTTC
clone_size: NA; j_call: TRBJ2-7; d_call: TRBD1; v_call: TRBV20-1; cdr3_aa: CSATDRINEQYF; cdr3_nt: TGCAGTGCTACGGACAGGATAAACGAGCAGTACTTC
clone_size: NA; j_call: TRBJ2-1; d_call: TRBD2; v_call: TRBV24-1; cdr3_aa: CATSDAGGSGTNEQFF; cdr3_nt: TGTGCCACCAGTGATGCAGGCGGGAGTGGTACCAATGAGCAGTTCTTC
clone_size: NA; j_call: TRBJ1-1; d_call: NA; v_call: TRBV12-3/TRBV12-4; cdr3_aa: CASRRTEQEAFF; cdr3_nt: TGTGCCAGCAGGCGGACTGAACAGGAAGCTTTCTTT
clone_size: NA; j_call: TRBJ1-5; d_call: NA; v_call: TRBV7-2; cdr3_aa: CASSPPGGRSNQPQHF; cdr3_nt: TGTGCCAGCAGCCCCCCTGGGGGTCGGAGCAATCAGCCCCAGCATTTT
clone_size: NA; j_call: TRBJ1-5; d_call: NA; v_call: TRBV21-1; cdr3_aa: CASSKVRGGAAGPQHF; cdr3_nt: TGTGCCAGCAGCAAAGTGCGAGGGGGCGCCGCTGGGCCCCAGCATTTT
clone_size: NA; j_call: TRBJ2-7; d_call: NA; v_call: TRBV19; cdr3_aa: CASSTTRSSYEQYF; cdr3_nt: TGTGCCAGTAGTACCACACGGAGCTCCTACGAGCAGTACTTC
clone_size: NA; j_call: TRBJ2-7; d_call: TRBD2; v_call: TRBV20-1; cdr3_aa: CSASRLAGDYEQYF; cdr3_nt: TGCAGTGCTAGTCGGCTAGCGGGAGACTACGAGCAGTACTTC
clone_size: NA; j_call: TRBJ2-7; d_call: TRBD1; v_call: TRBV5-1; cdr3_aa: CASSFSQGWSYEQYF; cdr3_nt: TGCGCCAGCAGCTTTTCACAGGGGTGGTCCTACGAGCAGTACTTC
clone_size: NA; j_call: TRBJ2-5; d_call: NA; v_call: TRBV7-9; cdr3_aa: CASSRGQMVEYQETQYF; cdr3_nt: TGTGCCAGCAGCAGAGGACAGATGGTTGAGTACCAAGAGACCCAGTACTTC
clone_size: NA; j_call: TRBJ2-1; d_call: TRBD2; v_call: TRBV20-1; cdr3_aa: CSARDPLAGVRYNEQFF; cdr3_nt: TGCAGTGCTAGAGATCCCTTAGCGGGAGTGCGGTACAATGAGCAGTTCTTC
clone_size: NA; j_call: TRBJ2-7; d_call: TRBD1; v_call: TRBV6-1; cdr3_aa: CASIRTGTYEQYF; cdr3_nt: TGTGCCAGCATTAGGACAGGGACTTACGAGCAGTACTTC
clone_size: NA; j_call: TRBJ2-7; d_call: NA; v_call: TRBV27; cdr3_aa: CASSFSPGRKGYEQYF; cdr3_nt: TGTGCCAGCAGTTTCTCGCCGGGACGTAAAGGCTACGAGCAGTACTTC
clone_size: NA; j_call: TRBJ1-1; d_call: NA; v_call: TRBV5-1; cdr3_aa: CASSRETPGLRNTEAFF; cdr3_nt: TGCGCCAGCAGCCGGGAGACCCCGGGACTCAGGAACACTGAAGCTTTCTTT
clone_size: NA; j_call: TRBJ1-5; d_call: NA; v_call: TRBV5-1; cdr3_aa: CASSLVSQPQHF; cdr3_nt: TGCGCCAGCAGCTTGGTGAGTCAGCCCCAGCATTTT
clone_size: NA; j_call: TRBJ2-3; d_call: NA; v_call: TRBV7-9; cdr3_aa: CASQGTRYIPQYF; cdr3_nt: TGTGCCAGCCAGGGGACCCGGTATATCCCGCAGTATTTT
clone_size: NA; j_call: TRBJ2-7; d_call: NA; v_call: TRBV4-1; cdr3_aa: CASSQSGLIQGRVEQYF; cdr3_nt: TGCGCCAGCAGCCAATCAGGACTTATTCAGGGGAGGGTTGAGCAGTACTTC
clone_size: NA; j_call: TRBJ2-2; d_call: TRBD2; v_call: TRBV5-1; cdr3_aa: CASAGTSGGTGELFF; cdr3_nt: TGCGCCAGCGCCGGGACTAGCGGCGGCACCGGGGAGCTGTTTTTT
clone_size: NA; j_call: TRBJ1-5; d_call: NA; v_call: TRBV30; cdr3_aa: CAWSITSGISNQPQHF; cdr3_nt: TGTGCCTGGAGTATTACTTCAGGGATTAGCAATCAGCCCCAGCATTTT
clone_size: NA; j_call: TRBJ2-1; d_call: TRBD2; v_call: TRBV20-1; cdr3_aa: CSASSGGRSYNEQFF; cdr3_nt: TGCAGTGCTAGCTCGGGAGGGAGATCCTACAATGAGCAGTTCTTC
clone_size: NA; j_call: TRBJ2-7; d_call: NA; v_call: TRBV29-1; cdr3_aa: CSVARFSGGHEQYF; cdr3_nt: TGCAGCGTTGCCCGGTTTTCGGGCGGCCACGAGCAGTACTTC
clone_size: once; j_call: TRBJ2-3; d_call: NA; v_call: TRBV7-2; cdr3_aa: CASSLRRDGITDTQYF; cdr3_nt: TGTGCCAGCAGCTTAAGAAGGGACGGGATAACAGATACGCAGTATTTT
clone_size: NA; j_call: TRBJ2-1; d_call: NA; v_call: TRBV20-1; cdr3_aa: CSARGRISYNEQFF; cdr3_nt: TGCAGTGCTAGAGGCCGGATTTCCTACAATGAGCAGTTCTTC
clone_size: NA; j_call: TRBJ1-4; d_call: TRBD1; v_call: TRBV6-6; cdr3_aa: CASSRQGPNEKLFF; cdr3_nt: TGTGCCAGCAGCCGACAGGGGCCGAATGAAAAACTGTTTTTT
clone_size: NA; j_call: TRBJ1-2; d_call: TRBD1; v_call: TRBV12-3/TRBV12-4; cdr3_aa: CASSSGQGSYGYTF; cdr3_nt: TGTGCCAGCAGTTCCGGACAGGGGAGCTATGGCTACACCTTC
clone_size: NA; j_call: TRBJ1-1; d_call: NA; v_call: TRBV30; cdr3_aa: CAYSGWPLNTEAFF; cdr3_nt: TGTGCCTACTCGGGTTGGCCTTTGAACACTGAAGCTTTCTTT
clone_size: NA; j_call: TRBJ1-3; d_call: TRBD1; v_call: TRBV7-2; cdr3_aa: CASRPGQGAKVDGNTIYF; cdr3_nt: TGTGCCAGCAGACCGGGACAGGGGGCGAAGGTAGATGGAAACACCATATATTTT
clone_size: NA; j_call: TRBJ2-2; d_call: TRBD1; v_call: TRBV2; cdr3_aa: CASSAMTGTNTGELFF; cdr3_nt: TGTGCCAGCAGTGCGATGACAGGGACGAACACCGGGGAGCTGTTTTTT
clone_size: NA; j_call: TRBJ2-5; d_call: NA; v_call: TRBV12-3/TRBV12-4; cdr3_aa: CASSLDRGLQETQYF; cdr3_nt: TGTGCCAGCAGTTTAGACAGGGGACTCCAAGAGACCCAGTACTTC
clone_size: NA; j_call: TRBJ1-4; d_call: NA; v_call: TRBV29-1; cdr3_aa: CSVAKPLNPDGATNEKLFF; cdr3_nt: TGCAGCGTAGCCAAGCCTCTGAACCCCGATGGAGCAACTAATGAAAAACTGTTTTTT
clone_size: NA; j_call: TRBJ1-2; d_call: NA; v_call: TRBV3-1; cdr3_aa: CASSPRGGYGYTF; cdr3_nt: TGTGCCAGCAGCCCGCGGGGCGGTTATGGCTACACCTTC
clone_size: NA; j_call: TRBJ1-2; d_call: NA; v_call: TRBV20-1; cdr3_aa: CSVDRRRRYGYTF; cdr3_nt: TGCAGTGTGGACAGACGAAGACGGTATGGCTACACCTTC
clone_size: NA; j_call: TRBJ1-2; d_call: TRBD1; v_call: TRBV24-1; cdr3_aa: CATSDAGTGGGYTF; cdr3_nt: TGTGCCACCAGTGACGCCGGGACAGGGGGTGGCTACACCTTC
clone_size: NA; j_call: TRBJ1-3; d_call: TRBD1; v_call: TRBV9; cdr3_aa: CASSLGTGDGNTIYF; cdr3_nt: TGTGCCAGCAGCCTAGGGACAGGGGATGGAAACACCATATATTTT
clone_size: NA; j_call: TRBJ2-6; d_call: NA; v_call: TRBV4-1; cdr3_aa: CASSQFERGSNSGANVLTF; cdr3_nt: TGCGCCAGCAGCCAATTTGAAAGAGGGTCCAACTCTGGGGCCAACGTCCTGACTTTC
clone_size: NA; j_call: TRBJ2-2; d_call: TRBD1; v_call: TRBV9; cdr3_aa: CASSVDRGTGELFF; cdr3_nt: TGTGCCAGCAGCGTAGACAGGGGAACCGGGGAGCTGTTTTTT
clone_size: NA; j_call: TRBJ2-6; d_call: NA; v_call: TRBV5-1; cdr3_aa: CASRDSGANVLTF; cdr3_nt: TGCGCCAGCAGAGACTCTGGGGCCAACGTCCTGACTTTC
clone_size: once; j_call: TRBJ2-1; d_call: TRBD2; v_call: TRBV29-1; cdr3_aa: CSVNSGLAGGTEQFF; cdr3_nt: TGCAGCGTTAACTCGGGACTAGCGGGTGGGACGGAGCAGTTCTTC